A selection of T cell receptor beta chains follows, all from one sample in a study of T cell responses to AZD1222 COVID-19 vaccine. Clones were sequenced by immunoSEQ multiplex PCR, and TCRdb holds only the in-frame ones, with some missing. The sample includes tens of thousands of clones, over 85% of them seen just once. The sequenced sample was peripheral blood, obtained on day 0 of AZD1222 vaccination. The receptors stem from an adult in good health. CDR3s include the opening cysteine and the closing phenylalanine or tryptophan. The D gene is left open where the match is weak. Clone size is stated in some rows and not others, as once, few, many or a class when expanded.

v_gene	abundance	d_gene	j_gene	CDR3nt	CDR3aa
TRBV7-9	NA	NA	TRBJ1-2	TGTGCCAGCAGCGAAGGTGGAGGCTATGGCTACACCTTC	CASSEGGGYGYTF
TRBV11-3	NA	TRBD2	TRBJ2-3	TGTGCCAGCAGCCCCCGGGGGGGGACTGGCACAGATACGCAGTATTTT	CASSPRGGTGTDTQYF
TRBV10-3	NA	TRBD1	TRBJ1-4	TGTGCCATCCAGAGGGACAGGGGGGAAAAACTGTTTTTT	CAIQRDRGEKLFF
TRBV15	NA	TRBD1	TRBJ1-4	TGTGCCACCAGCAGAGAGACAGGGACGATTGAAAAACTGTTTTTT	CATSRETGTIEKLFF
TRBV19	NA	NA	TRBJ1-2	TGTGCCACCCGGGGAAACTATGGCTACACCTTC	CATRGNYGYTF
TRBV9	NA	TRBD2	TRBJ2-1	TGTGCCAGCAGCCCTGGGACTAGCGGGAGGTTGCATGAGCAGTTCTTC	CASSPGTSGRLHEQFF
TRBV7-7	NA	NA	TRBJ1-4	TGTGCCAGCAGCTTAGGATTAGGTCCTAATGAAAAACTGTTTTTT	CASSLGLGPNEKLFF
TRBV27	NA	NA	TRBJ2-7	TGTGCCAGCAGTTTGGGGGACGAGCAGTACTTC	CASSLGDEQYF
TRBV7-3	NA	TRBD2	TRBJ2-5	TGTGCCAGCAGCTTAAGGGCTGGAACTAGCGGGAGTGTGCGCCAAGAGACCCAGTACTTC	CASSLRAGTSGSVRQETQYF
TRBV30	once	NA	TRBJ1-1	TGTGCCTGGGCAGCCCCCATTGTGGGCACTGAAGCTTTCTTT	CAWAAPIVGTEAFF
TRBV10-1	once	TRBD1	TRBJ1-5	TGCGCCAGCAGTGGCCCTACTAAAGGACAGGGGGCCACCAATCAGCCCCAGCATTTT	CASSGPTKGQGATNQPQHF
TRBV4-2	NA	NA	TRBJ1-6	TGTGCCAGCAGCCAAGAGGACTATTCACCCCTCCACTTT	CASSQEDYSPLHF
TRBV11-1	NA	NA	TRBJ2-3	TGTGCCAGCAGCAACAACGGTGTTGGCACAGATACGCAGTATTTT	CASSNNGVGTDTQYF
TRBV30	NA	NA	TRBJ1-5	TGTGCCTGGAGCCAGGGAGTGGGGCCCCAGCATTTT	CAWSQGVGPQHF